This T cell receptor (beta chain) was sequenced in a study of blood T cell repertoires in COVID-19. Sequencing used immunoSEQ multiplex PCR; TCRdb keeps in-frame clones, though not all of them. The table has around 110,000 clones, just under 85% seen once. Germline values: CDR1 SQVTM, CDR2 ANQGSEA. With 4 bases removed from V and 8 bases from J, the gap between germline ends came to 20 bases. There are 14 residues in the CDR3. This clone was found a few times. The receptor was isolated from a man in his sixties or seventies with active or convalescent COVID-19. What was sequenced was peripheral blood. The chain joins TRBV29-1 to TRBJ1-2; possible D gene TRBD1, 5 bases. The CDR3 loop reads CSVGEVTGSGGYTF. CDR3 nucleotide sequence: TGCAGCGTTGGGGAAGTTACAGGCTCCGGCGGCTACACCTTC. The complete variable domain, with remaining parts taken from reference TRBV29-1 and TRBJ1-2, reads SAVISQKPSRDICQRGTSLTIQCQVDSQVTMMFWYRQQPGQSLTLIATANQGSEATYESGFVIDKFPISRPNLTFSTLTVSNMSPEDSSIYLCSVGEVTGSGGYTFGSGTRLTVV.